This is a list of T cell receptor beta chains from one sample in a study of blood T cell repertoires in COVID-19. Clones were sequenced by immunoSEQ multiplex PCR, and TCRdb holds only the in-frame ones, with some missing. Counted here are about 70,000 clones, roughly 86% occurring once; the ten biggest clones make up 12%. Sequences were obtained from peripheral blood. The receptors were gathered from a human donor in a cohort sampled during active COVID-19. CDR3s include the opening cysteine and the closing phenylalanine or tryptophan. A D gene is named only where the DNA matches it firmly. Clone size is not always given. Where it is, it says once, few, many or a class for expanded clones.

abundance: NA; j_gene: TRBJ1-5; v_gene: TRBV10-3; d_gene: TRBD1; CDR3aa: CAISGQGVNQPQHF; CDR3nt: TGTGCCATCAGTGGGCAGGGGGTCAATCAGCCCCAGCATTTT
abundance: NA; j_gene: TRBJ2-3; v_gene: TRBV6-4; d_gene: TRBD2; CDR3aa: CASSDLASGSLQYF; CDR3nt: TGTGCCAGCAGTGACCTGGCTAGCGGGTCCCTGCAGTATTTT
abundance: once; j_gene: TRBJ2-7; v_gene: TRBV5-1; d_gene: NA; CDR3aa: CASSPTGQMHYEQYF; CDR3nt: TGCGCCAGCAGCCCGACAGGACAGATGCACTACGAGCAGTACTTC
abundance: NA; j_gene: TRBJ1-2; v_gene: TRBV9; d_gene: NA; CDR3aa: CASRPTPNWGGGGYTF; CDR3nt: TGTGCCAGCAGGCCTACTCCCAATTGGGGGGGAGGTGGCTACACCTTC
abundance: NA; j_gene: TRBJ1-3; v_gene: TRBV28; d_gene: NA; CDR3aa: CASTWPYSGNTIYF; CDR3nt: TGTGCCAGCACCTGGCCGTACTCTGGAAACACCATATATTTT
abundance: few; j_gene: TRBJ1-6; v_gene: TRBV9; d_gene: NA; CDR3aa: CASSAEGGRGSPLHF; CDR3nt: TGTGCCAGCAGCGCAGAAGGGGGGAGGGGATCACCCCTCCACTTT
abundance: NA; j_gene: TRBJ2-7; v_gene: TRBV6-6; d_gene: NA; CDR3aa: CASSFTRTVPPLQYF; CDR3nt: TGTGCCAGCAGTTTTACCAGAACAGTCCCCCCTCTCCAGTACTTC
abundance: once; j_gene: TRBJ2-3; v_gene: TRBV6-6; d_gene: NA; CDR3aa: CASSYGPGGPADTQYF; CDR3nt: TGTGCCAGCAGTTACGGGCCAGGTGGCCCTGCAGATACGCAGTATTTT
abundance: once; j_gene: TRBJ1-4; v_gene: TRBV5-8; d_gene: NA; CDR3aa: CASSLEQVQEKLFF; CDR3nt: TGTGCCAGCAGCTTGGAGCAGGTACAAGAAAAACTGTTTTTT
abundance: NA; j_gene: TRBJ2-1; v_gene: TRBV19; d_gene: TRBD1; CDR3aa: CASGTGSYNEQFF; CDR3nt: TGTGCCAGCGGGACAGGGAGCTACAATGAGCAGTTCTTC
abundance: NA; j_gene: TRBJ1-2; v_gene: TRBV29-1; d_gene: TRBD1; CDR3aa: CSVGQGDYGYTF; CDR3nt: TGCAGCGTCGGACAGGGCGACTATGGCTACACCTTC
abundance: NA; j_gene: TRBJ1-3; v_gene: TRBV7-3; d_gene: NA; CDR3aa: CASSLTGRALGNTIYF; CDR3nt: TGTGCCAGCAGCTTAACCGGCAGGGCGCTTGGAAACACCATATATTTT
abundance: NA; j_gene: TRBJ1-6; v_gene: TRBV6-5; d_gene: NA; CDR3aa: CASSLGFPPLHF; CDR3nt: TGTGCCAGCAGTCTAGGATTTCCACCCCTCCACTTT
abundance: NA; j_gene: TRBJ2-3; v_gene: TRBV11-2; d_gene: TRBD2; CDR3aa: CASSLTVASGADTQYF; CDR3nt: TGTGCCAGCAGCTTAACCGTGGCTAGCGGGGCAGATACGCAGTATTTT
abundance: NA; j_gene: TRBJ2-1; v_gene: TRBV3-1/TRBV3-2; d_gene: NA; CDR3aa: CASSQDLAGNNEQFF; CDR3nt: TGTGCCAGCAGCCAAGATCTGGCGGGGAACAATGAGCAGTTCTTC
abundance: NA; j_gene: TRBJ2-3; v_gene: TRBV5-4; d_gene: TRBD1; CDR3aa: CASTLGPGQGEGDTQYF; CDR3nt: TGTGCCAGCACCCTAGGGCCGGGACAGGGCGAGGGAGATACGCAGTATTTT
abundance: few; j_gene: TRBJ2-3; v_gene: TRBV19; d_gene: NA; CDR3aa: CASSRQGIRTDTQYF; CDR3nt: TGTGCCAGTAGTAGGCAGGGGATTCGCACAGATACGCAGTATTTT
abundance: NA; j_gene: TRBJ1-6; v_gene: TRBV19; d_gene: NA; CDR3aa: CAIGSYNSPLHF; CDR3nt: TGTGCCATCGGCTCCTATAATTCACCCCTCCACTTT
abundance: NA; j_gene: TRBJ2-3; v_gene: TRBV7-9; d_gene: TRBD1; CDR3aa: CASSSQGAITDTQYF; CDR3nt: TGTGCCAGCAGCTCACAGGGGGCCATCACAGATACGCAGTATTTT
abundance: once; j_gene: TRBJ2-2; v_gene: TRBV7-2; d_gene: NA; CDR3aa: CASSLVIGGAGELFF; CDR3nt: TGTGCCAGCAGCTTAGTAATAGGCGGCGCCGGGGAGCTGTTTTTT
abundance: NA; j_gene: TRBJ2-5; v_gene: TRBV9; d_gene: TRBD2; CDR3aa: CASSVGLAGGPTETQYF; CDR3nt: TGTGCCAGCAGCGTAGGGCTAGCGGGGGGGCCGACAGAGACCCAGTACTTC
abundance: NA; j_gene: TRBJ2-5; v_gene: TRBV5-6; d_gene: TRBD2; CDR3aa: CASSPTGRGRETQYF; CDR3nt: TGTGCCAGCAGCCCTACTGGGCGGGGGAGGGAGACCCAGTACTTC
abundance: NA; j_gene: TRBJ1-1; v_gene: TRBV5-1; d_gene: NA; CDR3aa: CASSGGENTEAFF; CDR3nt: TGCGCCAGCAGCGGAGGAGAGAACACTGAAGCTTTCTTT
abundance: NA; j_gene: TRBJ1-1; v_gene: TRBV4-3; d_gene: TRBD1; CDR3aa: CASSQDMGQRMKAFF; CDR3nt: TGCGCCAGCAGCCAAGACATGGGACAGCGGATGAAAGCTTTCTTT
abundance: NA; j_gene: TRBJ2-7; v_gene: TRBV7-2; d_gene: NA; CDR3aa: CASSPSLGGYEQYF; CDR3nt: TGTGCCAGCAGCCCAAGCCTGGGGGGATACGAGCAGTACTTC
abundance: NA; j_gene: TRBJ1-6; v_gene: TRBV7-2; d_gene: NA; CDR3aa: CASSLGGGRSNSPLHF; CDR3nt: TGTGCCAGCAGCTTAGGAGGAGGAAGAAGTAATTCACCCCTCCACTTT
abundance: few; j_gene: TRBJ1-6; v_gene: TRBV5-4; d_gene: NA; CDR3aa: CASSLEGSGNSPLHF; CDR3nt: TGTGCCAGCAGCTTGGAGGGGTCGGGTAATTCACCCCTCCACTTT
abundance: NA; j_gene: TRBJ2-1; v_gene: TRBV11-3; d_gene: NA; CDR3aa: CASSLGRGEGDNEQFF; CDR3nt: TGTGCCAGCAGCTTGGGCCGAGGGGAGGGGGACAATGAGCAGTTCTTC
abundance: NA; j_gene: TRBJ1-6; v_gene: TRBV6-7; d_gene: TRBD1; CDR3aa: CASSVPGQGEGWYSPLHF; CDR3nt: TGTGCCAGCAGTGTCCCGGGACAGGGGGAAGGTTGGTATTCACCCCTCCACTTT
abundance: NA; j_gene: TRBJ2-1; v_gene: TRBV19; d_gene: NA; CDR3aa: CASSIRLVSEQFF; CDR3nt: TGTGCCAGTAGTATAAGGCTAGTCAGTGAGCAGTTCTTC
abundance: NA; j_gene: TRBJ2-1; v_gene: TRBV28; d_gene: NA; CDR3aa: CASSLPGIPRNEQFF; CDR3nt: TGTGCCAGCAGTTTACCGGGGATCCCACGCAATGAGCAGTTCTTC
abundance: NA; j_gene: TRBJ1-2; v_gene: TRBV20-1; d_gene: NA; CDR3aa: CSAINNYGYTF; CDR3nt: TGCAGTGCAATTAATAACTATGGCTACACCTTC
abundance: NA; j_gene: TRBJ1-2; v_gene: TRBV5-1; d_gene: TRBD1; CDR3aa: CASSYDDRGYGYTF; CDR3nt: TGCGCCAGCAGCTACGACGACAGGGGCTATGGCTACACCTTC
abundance: NA; j_gene: TRBJ2-5; v_gene: TRBV5-6; d_gene: TRBD1; CDR3aa: CASSHQTGGGETQYF; CDR3nt: TGTGCCAGCAGCCACCAGACAGGGGGCGGAGAGACCCAGTACTTC
abundance: NA; j_gene: TRBJ1-5; v_gene: TRBV19; d_gene: NA; CDR3aa: CASSIGGWMMPQHF; CDR3nt: TGTGCCAGTAGTATCGGAGGATGGATGATGCCCCAGCATTTT